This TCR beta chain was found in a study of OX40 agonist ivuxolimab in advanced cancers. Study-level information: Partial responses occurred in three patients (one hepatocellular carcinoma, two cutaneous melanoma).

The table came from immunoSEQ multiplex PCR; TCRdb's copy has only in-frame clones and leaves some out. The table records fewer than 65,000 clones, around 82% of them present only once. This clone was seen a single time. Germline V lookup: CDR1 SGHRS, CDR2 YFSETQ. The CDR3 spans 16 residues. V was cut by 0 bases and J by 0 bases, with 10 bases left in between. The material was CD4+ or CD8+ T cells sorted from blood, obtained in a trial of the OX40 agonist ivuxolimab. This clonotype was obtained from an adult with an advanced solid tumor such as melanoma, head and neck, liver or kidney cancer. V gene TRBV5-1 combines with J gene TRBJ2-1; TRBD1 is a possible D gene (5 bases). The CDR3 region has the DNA TGCGCCAGCAGCTTGGTTGGGGCAAGCTCCTACAATGAGCAGTTCTTC. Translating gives CASSLVGASSYNEQFF.